Listed below are T cell receptor beta chains from one sample, sequenced in a study of read filtering for tumor transcriptome and immune sequencing. MiXCR was run by TCRdb on the reads, yielding one entry per CDR3 protein. The data show approximately 62,000 distinct CDR3 sequences, with roughly 19% seen just once and 9.5% to 13% held by the top ten. Input material: a population of CD138-negative cells sorted from bone marrow. The receptors were gathered from a donor aged 40 or older with multiple myeloma. The CDR3 runs from the conserved cysteine through the conserved F or W. The order of the fields is V gene, D gene, J gene, CDR3 protein. D genes are given only for firm matches.

v_call: TRBV7-9
d_call: TRBD2
j_call: TRBJ2-1
cdr3_aa: CASSQTSGAYNEQFF

v_call: TRBV4-1
d_call: .
j_call: TRBJ2-1
cdr3_aa: CASSQAGWQGSYDEQFF

v_call: TRBV10-2
d_call: TRBD2
j_call: TRBJ2-1
cdr3_aa: CASRGGLAGGEFPYNEQFF

v_call: TRBV7-8
d_call: TRBD1
j_call: TRBJ2-3
cdr3_aa: CASGIHRGNTDTQYF

v_call: TRBV28
d_call: .
j_call: TRBJ1-1
cdr3_aa: CASSETNTEDFF

v_call: TRBV6-1
d_call: TRBD2
j_call: TRBJ2-1
cdr3_aa: CASTRASGSENEQFF

v_call: TRBV20-1
d_call: TRBD2
j_call: TRBJ2-3
cdr3_aa: CSATHPGLAGNTDTQYF

v_call: TRBV20-1
d_call: TRBD2
j_call: TRBJ2-5
cdr3_aa: CSAPRTSGGGETQYF

v_call: TRBV25-1
d_call: .
j_call: TRBJ2-1
cdr3_aa: CARNSLSSYNEQFF

v_call: TRBV5-5
d_call: .
j_call: TRBJ2-3
cdr3_aa: CASSLGQVRVLGTQYF

v_call: TRBV7-9
d_call: .
j_call: TRBJ2-1
cdr3_aa: CASSLEGDEQFF

v_call: TRBV12-3/TRBV12-4
d_call: TRBD2
j_call: TRBJ2-1
cdr3_aa: CATYYMVLAGDSEQFF

v_call: TRBV7-3
d_call: .
j_call: TRBJ1-1
cdr3_aa: CASSLGPRGGTEAFF

v_call: TRBV20-1
d_call: .
j_call: TRBJ1-4
cdr3_aa: CSARVGAENEKLFF

v_call: TRBV28
d_call: TRBD2
j_call: TRBJ2-2
cdr3_aa: CASSGPGTSRPGELFF

v_call: TRBV6-6
d_call: .
j_call: TRBJ1-1
cdr3_aa: CASSYSPQANTEAFF

v_call: TRBV2
d_call: TRBD1
j_call: TRBJ2-6
cdr3_aa: CASTGTGPISGANVLTF

v_call: TRBV6-2/TRBV6-3
d_call: TRBD2
j_call: TRBJ2-5
cdr3_aa: CASSYAGGGNQETQYF

v_call: TRBV20-1
d_call: .
j_call: TRBJ2-3
cdr3_aa: CSASGGQGRHGGPQDTQYF

v_call: TRBV29-1
d_call: TRBD2
j_call: TRBJ2-1
cdr3_aa: CSVAASSGRAGEQFF

v_call: TRBV4-1
d_call: .
j_call: TRBJ1-5
cdr3_aa: CASSQGQINQPQHF

v_call: TRBV4-2
d_call: TRBD2
j_call: TRBJ2-5
cdr3_aa: CASSQDLAGGQETQYF

v_call: TRBV5-1
d_call: .
j_call: TRBJ1-4
cdr3_aa: CASSLVTNEKLFF

v_call: TRBV5-5
d_call: .
j_call: TRBJ2-1
cdr3_aa: CASSLAFSGTYNEQFF

v_call: TRBV19
d_call: TRBD1
j_call: TRBJ2-7
cdr3_aa: CASSTWTGTYEQYF

v_call: TRBV7-3
d_call: .
j_call: TRBJ2-2
cdr3_aa: CASSLSVAANTGELFF

v_call: TRBV3-1
d_call: .
j_call: TRBJ2-5
cdr3_aa: CASSQAGVETQYF

v_call: TRBV30
d_call: TRBD2
j_call: TRBJ2-7
cdr3_aa: CAWSQGLAGEQYF

v_call: TRBV28
d_call: .
j_call: TRBJ2-1
cdr3_aa: CASSGSSYNEQFF

v_call: TRBV12-3/TRBV12-4
d_call: TRBD1
j_call: TRBJ2-7
cdr3_aa: CASSLEGGGYEQYF

v_call: TRBV20-1
d_call: .
j_call: TRBJ1-1
cdr3_aa: CSARIPGQNTEAFF

v_call: TRBV28
d_call: TRBD1
j_call: TRBJ2-3
cdr3_aa: CATDRGKADTQYF

v_call: TRBV5-1
d_call: .
j_call: TRBJ2-5
cdr3_aa: CASSLAGGTRGTQYF

v_call: TRBV20-1
d_call: TRBD1
j_call: TRBJ1-5
cdr3_aa: CSARRGDRAIRQPQHF

v_call: TRBV5-4
d_call: .
j_call: TRBJ2-5
cdr3_aa: CASSLDSETQYF

v_call: TRBV29-1
d_call: TRBD1
j_call: TRBJ2-2
cdr3_aa: CSVDIGTDNTGELFF

v_call: TRBV5-6
d_call: .
j_call: TRBJ2-3
cdr3_aa: CASSPGSLSTETQYF

v_call: TRBV10-3
d_call: .
j_call: TRBJ1-6
cdr3_aa: CASSGKEANSPLHF

v_call: TRBV29-1
d_call: .
j_call: TRBJ2-1
cdr3_aa: CSGDRSLANNEQFF

v_call: TRBV28
d_call: TRBD2
j_call: TRBJ2-1
cdr3_aa: CASSFLSGVLGEQFF

v_call: TRBV19
d_call: .
j_call: TRBJ1-5
cdr3_aa: CASSIALGKDQPQHF

v_call: TRBV6-6
d_call: .
j_call: TRBJ2-7
cdr3_aa: CASSYPRDTFYEQYF

v_call: TRBV20-1
d_call: TRBD2
j_call: TRBJ2-1
cdr3_aa: CSAFGLAIYNEQFF

v_call: TRBV7-9
d_call: .
j_call: TRBJ2-7
cdr3_aa: CASSLMAGYEQYF

v_call: TRBV29-1
d_call: TRBD2
j_call: TRBJ2-1
cdr3_aa: CSVLTSGSDEQFF

v_call: TRBV7-9
d_call: TRBD1
j_call: TRBJ2-7
cdr3_aa: CASSPGTGNTYEQYF

v_call: TRBV20-1
d_call: .
j_call: TRBJ2-1
cdr3_aa: CSADWVYSSYNEQFF

v_call: TRBV6-2/TRBV6-3
d_call: .
j_call: TRBJ1-2
cdr3_aa: CASSYTGVDGYTF

v_call: TRBV28
d_call: .
j_call: TRBJ2-1
cdr3_aa: CASSLLVNEQFF

v_call: TRBV5-6
d_call: TRBD2
j_call: TRBJ2-1
cdr3_aa: CASSPWDYGGRESSYNEQFF

v_call: TRBV2
d_call: TRBD1
j_call: TRBJ2-2
cdr3_aa: CASRGQVSNTGELFF

v_call: TRBV7-9
d_call: .
j_call: TRBJ2-2
cdr3_aa: CASSLRSPGETGELFF

v_call: TRBV18
d_call: TRBD2
j_call: TRBJ2-1
cdr3_aa: CASSPLAGDSYNEQFF

v_call: TRBV20-1
d_call: .
j_call: TRBJ2-1
cdr3_aa: CSASRDPRAYNEQFF